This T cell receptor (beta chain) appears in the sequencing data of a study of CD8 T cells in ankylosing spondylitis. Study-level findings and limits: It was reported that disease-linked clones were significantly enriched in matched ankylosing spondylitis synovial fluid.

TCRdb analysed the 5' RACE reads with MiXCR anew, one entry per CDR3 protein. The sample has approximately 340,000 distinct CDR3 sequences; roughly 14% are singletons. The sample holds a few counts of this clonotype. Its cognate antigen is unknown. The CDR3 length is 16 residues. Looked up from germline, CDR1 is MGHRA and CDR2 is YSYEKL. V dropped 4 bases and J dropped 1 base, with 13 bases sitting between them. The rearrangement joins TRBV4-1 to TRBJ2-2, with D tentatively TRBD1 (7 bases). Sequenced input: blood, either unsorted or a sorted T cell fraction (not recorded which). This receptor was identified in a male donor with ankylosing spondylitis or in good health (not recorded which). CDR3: CASSRQGLLNTGELFF. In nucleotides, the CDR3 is TGCGCCAGCAGCCGACAGGGACTCCTGAACACCGGGGAGCTGTTTTTT.